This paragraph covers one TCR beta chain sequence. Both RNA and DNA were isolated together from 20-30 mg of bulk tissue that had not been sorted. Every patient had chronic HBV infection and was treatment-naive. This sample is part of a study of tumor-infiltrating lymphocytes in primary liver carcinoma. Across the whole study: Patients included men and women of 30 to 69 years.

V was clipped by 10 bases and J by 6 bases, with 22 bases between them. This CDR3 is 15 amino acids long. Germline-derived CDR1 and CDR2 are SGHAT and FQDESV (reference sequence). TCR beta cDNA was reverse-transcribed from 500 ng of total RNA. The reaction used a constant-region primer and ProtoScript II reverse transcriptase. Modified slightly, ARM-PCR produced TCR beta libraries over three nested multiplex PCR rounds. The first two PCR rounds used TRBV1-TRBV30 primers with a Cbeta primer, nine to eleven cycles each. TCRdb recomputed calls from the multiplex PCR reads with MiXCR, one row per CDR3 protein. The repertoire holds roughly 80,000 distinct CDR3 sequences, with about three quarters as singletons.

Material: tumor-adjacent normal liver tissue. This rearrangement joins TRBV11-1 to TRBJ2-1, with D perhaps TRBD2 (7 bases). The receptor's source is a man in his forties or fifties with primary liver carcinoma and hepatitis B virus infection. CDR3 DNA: TGTGCCAAAAGGGAGGGGACAATCCTCTTCAATGAGCAGTTCTTC. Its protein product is CAKREGTILFNEQFF.